This TCR beta chain was found in a study of metastatic and nonmetastatic thyroid tumors. No patient received treatment before thyroid surgery. TCRdb re-clonotyped the PCR reads through MiXCR. The sample includes about 32,000 clones, about 19% of them seen just once. The CDR3 has 17 amino acids. Germline trimming cut 7 bases from V and 0 bases from J; bases unmatched to any gene: 12. Germline-derived CDR1 and CDR2 are SGHAT and FQDESV (reference sequence). This clone was picked up many times. The sequenced sample was blood. The receptor comes from a female donor with papillary thyroid cancer or a benign thyroid nodule (not recorded which). Some clones in this sample may be carry-over from other donors' samples. The chain uses TRBV11-1 and TRBJ2-1; 7 nucleotides agree with TRBD2. The CDR3 protein is CASTTGRGEFSYNEQFF. CDR3 in DNA: TGTGCCAGCACCACGGGCCGGGGGGAATTCTCCTACAATGAGCAGTTCTTC.